This entry lists 27 T cell receptor beta chains sequenced from one sample in a study of blood T cell repertoires in COVID-19. Profiled with immunoSEQ multiplex PCR; TCRdb holds only in-frame clones, not every one. The data hold about 36,000 clones, with 85% to 90% observed a single time. Specimen: peripheral blood. The receptor set was obtained from a man aged 60 to 75 with active or convalescent COVID-19.

This clone was seen only a few times. The chain couples TRBV5-8 to TRBJ1-3; D is ambiguous. This CDR3 is built from 15 residues. Trimming cost V 1 base and J 4 bases, with 12 bases left between them. Germline V gene sequence: CDR1 SGHTS, CDR2 YDEGEE. This chain's CDR3 is CASSLSPTRGNTIYF. CDR3 nucleotide sequence: TGTGCCAGCAGCTTGTCACCGACTCGGGGAAACACCATATATTTT.

The rearrangement joins TRBV2 to TRBJ1-5; 7 nucleotides line up with TRBD1. Trimming at V came to 7 bases and at J to 5 bases, leaving 11 bases not matched to a gene. Germline CDR1 is SNHLY and CDR2 is FYNNEI. This CDR3 region has 15 residues. The CDR3 here is CASTQEQGLDQPQHF. The DNA of the CDR3 is TGTGCCAGCACTCAAGAACAGGGGCTGGATCAGCCCCAGCATTTT.

The gene calls are TRBV28 and TRBJ1-1; 7 positions agree with TRBD1. CDR1 is MDHEN and CDR2 is SYDVKM in the germline V gene. The CDR3 length is 14 residues. V dropped 6 bases and J dropped 1; count of bases not matched to a gene: 5. The CDR3 spells CASRTGQWNTEAFF. As DNA, the CDR3 is TGTGCCAGCAGGACGGGACAGTGGAACACTGAAGCTTTCTTT.

The V gene is TRBV7-9, the J gene TRBJ1-2; D remains ambiguous. Between the trimmed V and J ends, which lost 3 bases and 4 bases, there was a span of 12 bases. Germline lookup yields CDR1 SEHNR and CDR2 FQNEAQ (reference sequence). The length of the CDR3 is 14 residues. The CDR3 sequence is CASSLPGPPYGYTF. The CDR3 DNA reads TGTGCCAGCAGCTTGCCGGGTCCGCCCTATGGCTACACCTTC.

This sequence joins TRBV27 and TRBJ2-5; 9 nucleotides line up with TRBD1. The CDR3 consists of 16 residues. The ends lost 0 bases at V and 4 bases at J; junction bases unmatched: 6. CDR1 is MNHEY and CDR2 is SMNVEV in the germline V gene (reference sequence). This CDR3 reads CASSLSRTGVGETQYF. CDR3 nucleotide sequence: TGTGCCAGCAGTTTATCACGGACAGGGGTTGGAGAGACCCAGTACTTC.

The chain carries TRBV19 and TRBJ2-1; tentatively, D is TRBD2 (7 bases). The germline V gene has CDR1 LNHDA and CDR2 SQIVND (reference sequence). CDR3 length: 11 amino acids. Trimming removed 2 bases from V and 12 bases from J, with 8 bases in between. The CDR3 coding sequence is TGTGCCAGTAGTATAAGGGGGGGGCAGTTCTTC. Translated: CASSIRGGQFF.

The genes are TRBV28 and TRBJ2-7; unclear D gene. The CDR3 is 14 residues long. Trimming pared 3 bases from V and 3 bases from J, leaving 12 bases between. The germline V gene has CDR1 MDHEN and CDR2 SYDVKM. The CDR3: CASSFLELDYEQYF. The CDR3 DNA reads as TGTGCCAGCAGTTTCCTAGAACTGGACTACGAGCAGTACTTC.

The chain has TRBV29-1 and TRBJ1-1; no firm D call. Germline V CDR1 and CDR2: SQVTM, ANQGSEA. Trimming pared 4 bases from V and 1 base from J, leaving 7 bases between. This CDR3 spans 12 amino acids. The CDR3 is CSVGRSNTEAFF. As DNA, the CDR3 is TGCAGCGTTGGTCGGTCGAACACTGAAGCTTTCTTT.

The chain combines TRBV7-8 with TRBJ2-2; 10 bases map to TRBD2. V was clipped by 1 base and J by 1 base; unmatched bases: 3. Germline values: CDR1 SGHVS, CDR2 FQNEAQ. This CDR3 region has 17 residues. This CDR3 reads CASSLGQREGNTGELFF. CDR3 DNA sequence: TGTGCCAGCAGCTTAGGCCAGCGGGAGGGGAACACCGGGGAGCTGTTTTTT.

Here the CDR3 reads CASSYSAEPGGYPQHF. CDR3 coding DNA: TGTGCCAGCAGTTACTCAGCAGAACCAGGGGGTTATCCCCAGCATTTT. The genes are TRBV6-6 and TRBJ1-5; 7 bases align to TRBD1. This CDR3 is 16 amino acids long. The J segment lost 10 bases and the V segment lost 0 bases, leaving 12 bases of the junction unmatched. The germline V gene encodes CDR1 MNHNY and CDR2 SVGAGI (reference sequence).

V is TRBV5-6 and J is TRBJ2-7; no firm D call. CDR1 and CDR2 from the germline V gene are SGHDT and YYEEEE. V lost 0 bases to trimming and J lost 0 bases, with 7 bases between them. The CDR3 is 14 amino acids. The CDR3, as DNA: TGTGCCAGCAGCTTGGATGTCAACTCCTACGAGCAGTACTTC. This codes for CASSLDVNSYEQYF.

J is TRBJ2-7 and V is TRBV5-1; D may be TRBD2 (6 bases). Trimming took 1 base from V and 2 from J, leaving 10 bases between them. Germline loops: CDR1 SGHRS, CDR2 YFSETQ. CDR3 length: 14 residues. The DNA of the CDR3 is TGCGCCAGCAGCTTGCAGACTAGGGCCTACGAGCAGTACTTC. Its translation is CASSLQTRAYEQYF.

This chain joins TRBV2 and TRBJ1-1; D perhaps matches TRBD1 (5 bases). The V gene lost 6 bases and the J gene lost 6 bases, with 14 bases spanning the gap. Germline CDR1 reads SNHLY; CDR2 reads FYNNEI. The CDR3 consists of 13 residues. This CDR3 is CASSPAREAEAFF. CDR3 bases: TGTGCCAGCAGCCCAGCCAGGGAAGCTGAAGCTTTCTTT.

The genes are TRBV28 and TRBJ1-5; a weak D match, TRBD1 (6 bases). CDR1 and CDR2 from the germline V gene are MDHEN and SYDVKM. V was shortened by 4 bases and J by 6 bases, with 16 bases between the two germline ends. The CDR3 totals 15 residues. In DNA, the CDR3 is TGTGCCAGCAGTTCTGGGGCAGGGGCATTTCAGCCCCAGCATTTT. It codes for CASSSGAGAFQPQHF.

This chain connects TRBV4-1 to TRBJ2-5; 13 bases map to TRBD2. The trim removed 2 bases at V and 8 bases at J, leaving 5 bases unmatched. Germline V CDR1 and CDR2: MGHRA, YSYEKL. CDR3 length equals 15 residues. CDR3 loop: CASSQIGLAGATQYF. CDR3 bases: TGCGCCAGCAGCCAAATAGGACTAGCGGGAGCAACCCAGTACTTC.

The rearrangement links TRBV29-1 to TRBJ2-7; D perhaps matches TRBD2 (5 bases). The CDR3 contains 13 residues. V was trimmed by 3 bases and J by 6 bases, leaving 15 bases between them. Looked up from germline, CDR1 is SQVTM and CDR2 is ANQGSEA. The CDR3 coding sequence is TGCAGCGTTGAGGTTGGGAGTTGGCGCGAGCAGTACTTC. This sequence encodes CSVEVGSWREQYF.

This chain joins TRBV19 and TRBJ2-7, with D uncertain. The V end lost 5 bases, the J end lost 0 bases, and 14 bases lay between the germline ends. The CDR3 consists of 15 residues. CDR1 is LNHDA and CDR2 is SQIVND in the germline V gene (reference sequence). CDR3 in amino acids: CASSYQADSSYEQYF. As DNA, the CDR3 is TGTGCCAGTAGTTACCAGGCCGATAGCTCCTACGAGCAGTACTTC.

The chain recombines TRBV10-3 with TRBJ2-7; TRBD2 aligns across 9 bases. The CDR3 contains 16 residues. V lost 4 bases and J lost 7; bases outside the gene matches: 14. The germline gives CDR1 ENHRY, CDR2 SYGVKD. CDR3 nucleotides: TGTGCCATCAGTGTTTATCAGCGGGGGGAGGCTGGGGAGCAGTACTTC. This gives the protein CAISVYQRGEAGEQYF.

This chain links TRBV7-2 with TRBJ2-3; 9 bases are shared with TRBD2. The V gene end was trimmed by 2 bases and the J gene end by 3 bases; junction bases not matched to a gene: 6. CDR3 length: 16 amino acids. The germline V gene encodes CDR1 SGHTA and CDR2 FQGNSA. CDR3 amino acids: CASSLFLGLATDTQYF. CDR3 in DNA: TGTGCCAGCAGCTTATTTCTGGGACTAGCAACAGATACGCAGTATTTT.

The genes are TRBV6-5 and TRBJ1-2, with 9 positions matching TRBD1. V shed 6 bases, J shed 5 bases, and the junction held 10 bases outside the gene matches. The germline gives CDR1 MNHEY, CDR2 SVGAGI. There are 15 residues in the CDR3. CDR3 protein: CASSPGQGMIYGYTF. The DNA for the CDR3 is TGTGCCAGCAGCCCCGGACAGGGGATGATATATGGCTACACCTTC.

This chain links TRBV7-9 with TRBJ1-5, with D maybe TRBD1 (5 bases). The CDR3 has 14 amino acids. Germline loops: CDR1 SEHNR, CDR2 FQNEAQ (reference sequence). The V gene lost 5 bases and the J gene lost 4 bases, with 12 bases spanning the gap. In DNA, the CDR3 is TGTGCCAGCAGCCCTACGGACACTAATCAGCCCCAGCATTTT. Translating gives CASSPTDTNQPQHF.

The J gene is TRBJ2-1, the V gene TRBV2; 10 nucleotides align to TRBD2. This CDR3 is 16 amino acids long. Germline V gives CDR1 SNHLY, CDR2 FYNNEI. After removal of 7 bases from V and 5 bases from J, the junction contained 11 bases not matched to a gene. Here the CDR3 DNA reads TGTGCCAGCAACCGTCCCGGGACTAGCGTCCACAATGAGCAGTTCTTC. Encoded protein: CASNRPGTSVHNEQFF.

V gene TRBV15 combines with J gene TRBJ2-5, with D possibly being TRBD1 (6 bases). CDR3 length equals 15 residues. The V and J ends lost 0 bases and 7 bases respectively, with 15 bases between them. Per the germline V gene, CDR1 is LNHNV and CDR2 is YYDKDF (reference sequence). For the CDR3, the DNA is TGTGCCACCAGCAGAGATCAGGGGTCTTTTGGGACCCAGTACTTC. The encoded protein is CATSRDQGSFGTQYF.

The rearrangement joins TRBV7-2 to TRBJ2-1; 9 positions match TRBD2. V trimming: 4 bases; J trimming: 9 bases; junction bases outside the gene matches: 7. The CDR3 consists of 14 residues. Germline V gene lookup returns CDR1 SGHTA and CDR2 FQGNSA. The CDR3 region has the DNA TGTGCCAGCAGCTCTACTGGACTAGCGATTGAGCAGTTCTTC. This sequence encodes CASSSTGLAIEQFF. Full variable domain (remainder filled in from reference TRBV7-2 and TRBJ2-1): GAGVSQSPSNKVTEKGKDVELRCDPISGHTALYWYRQSLGQGLEFLIYFQGNSAPDKSGLPSDRFSAERTGGSVSTLTIQRTQQEDSAVYLCASSSTGLAIEQFFGPGTRLTVL.

The V gene is TRBV19, the J gene TRBJ2-3; the match to TRBD1 covers 7 bases. Germline values: CDR1 LNHDA, CDR2 SQIVND (reference sequence). The CDR3 contains 14 residues. The V gene end was trimmed by 7 bases and the J gene end by 1 base; junction bases not matched to a gene: 5. The CDR3 coding sequence is TGTGCCAGTACCGGGACAGACCGCACAGATACGCAGTATTTT. It specifies CASTGTDRTDTQYF.

This clone appeared a single time. The chain combines TRBV5-4 with TRBJ2-2; the D gene is possibly TRBD1 (5 bases). V lost 4 bases and J lost 6, with 13 bases in between. Germline-derived CDR1 and CDR2 are SGHNT and YYREEE (reference sequence). The CDR3 length is 14 residues. The CDR3 DNA is TGTGCCAGCAGCATTGAAAGGACATCCGGGGAGCTGTTTTTT. The encoded protein is CASSIERTSGELFF.

This chain joins TRBV20-1 and TRBJ2-3, with 13 bases aligning to TRBD2. Germline values: CDR1 DFQATT, CDR2 SNEGSKA (reference sequence). V shed 3 bases and J 1 base; nucleotides not matched to a gene: 7. CDR3 size: 17 residues. CDR3 DNA: TGCAGTGCTAGTGGACTAGCGGGAGAAGGGGGCACAGATACGCAGTATTTT. This translates into CSASGLAGEGGTDTQYF.